A selection of T cell receptor beta chains follows, all from one sample in a study of T cell responses to AZD1222 COVID-19 vaccine. TCRdb's copy holds only in-frame clones and misses some; the assay was immunoSEQ multiplex PCR. The sample has roughly 99,000 clones; roughly 90% are singletons. Sample: peripheral blood, taken on day 0 of AZD1222 vaccination. These receptors were taken from an adult in good health. The CDR3 runs from the conserved cysteine through the conserved F or W. Fields, in order: J gene, D gene, clone size, V gene, CDR3 protein, CDR3 DNA. D genes are given only for firm matches. Clone size, where shown, is once, few, many, or a class for clones that have expanded.

j_call: TRBJ2-2
d_call: TRBD1
clone_size: NA
v_call: TRBV3-1/TRBV3-2
cdr3_aa: CASSQVRGLKKAGELFF
cdr3_nt: TGTGCCAGCAGCCAAGTCAGGGGGCTAAAGAAGGCCGGGGAGCTGTTTTTT

j_call: TRBJ2-7
d_call: NA
clone_size: NA
v_call: TRBV6-5
cdr3_aa: CASTSYAYEQYF
cdr3_nt: TGTGCCAGCACTTCATACGCCTACGAGCAGTACTTC

j_call: TRBJ2-7
d_call: NA
clone_size: once
v_call: TRBV9
cdr3_aa: CASSVGSLFGAYEQYF
cdr3_nt: TGTGCCAGCAGCGTAGGGAGTCTTTTCGGGGCCTACGAGCAGTACTTC

j_call: TRBJ2-5
d_call: TRBD2
clone_size: NA
v_call: TRBV25-1
cdr3_aa: CASGYGGGPQETQYF
cdr3_nt: TGTGCCAGCGGTTATGGGGGAGGGCCCCAAGAGACCCAGTACTTC

j_call: TRBJ1-2
d_call: NA
clone_size: few
v_call: TRBV5-1
cdr3_aa: CASREQGANYGYTF
cdr3_nt: TGCGCCAGCAGGGAACAGGGAGCTAACTATGGCTACACCTTC

j_call: TRBJ1-6
d_call: NA
clone_size: NA
v_call: TRBV5-6
cdr3_aa: CASSRWAGYSPLHF
cdr3_nt: TGTGCCAGCAGCCGGTGGGCAGGGTATTCACCCCTCCACTTT

j_call: TRBJ2-5
d_call: NA
clone_size: NA
v_call: TRBV3-1/TRBV3-2
cdr3_aa: CASSQAAEETQYF
cdr3_nt: TGTGCCAGCAGCCAAGCGGCCGAGGAGACCCAGTACTTC

j_call: TRBJ2-7
d_call: NA
clone_size: NA
v_call: TRBV27
cdr3_aa: CASSLKGGAYEQYF
cdr3_nt: TGTGCCAGCAGTTTAAAGGGGGGGGCCTACGAGCAGTACTTC

j_call: TRBJ1-1
d_call: NA
clone_size: NA
v_call: TRBV30
cdr3_aa: CAWKTKMNTEAFF
cdr3_nt: TGTGCCTGGAAAACCAAAATGAACACTGAAGCTTTCTTT

j_call: TRBJ2-1
d_call: NA
clone_size: NA
v_call: TRBV24-1
cdr3_aa: CATSDMSASSYNEQFF
cdr3_nt: TGTGCCACCAGTGACATGTCGGCGAGCTCCTACAATGAGCAGTTCTTC

j_call: TRBJ2-4
d_call: NA
clone_size: NA
v_call: TRBV7-3
cdr3_aa: CASSPGGGDIQYF
cdr3_nt: TGTGCCAGCAGCCCCGGTGGTGGGGACATTCAGTACTTC

j_call: TRBJ2-2
d_call: NA
clone_size: NA
v_call: TRBV7-3
cdr3_aa: CASSLARGPGTGELFF
cdr3_nt: TGTGCCAGCAGCTTAGCACGAGGGCCGGGCACCGGGGAGCTGTTTTTT

j_call: TRBJ1-1
d_call: NA
clone_size: NA
v_call: TRBV14
cdr3_aa: CASILRGARKAFF
cdr3_nt: TGTGCCAGCATCCTCCGGGGGGCGCGGAAAGCTTTCTTT

j_call: TRBJ2-2
d_call: NA
clone_size: NA
v_call: TRBV11-3
cdr3_aa: CASSLVDRDFELFF
cdr3_nt: TGTGCCAGCAGCTTAGTCGACCGGGACTTCGAGCTGTTTTTT

j_call: TRBJ1-1
d_call: NA
clone_size: NA
v_call: TRBV11-2
cdr3_aa: CASSSQTTGGNTEAFF
cdr3_nt: TGTGCCAGCAGCTCTCAAACAACTGGGGGAAACACTGAAGCTTTCTTT

j_call: TRBJ1-5
d_call: NA
clone_size: NA
v_call: TRBV5-5
cdr3_aa: CASSLRVIGDQPQHF
cdr3_nt: TGTGCCAGCAGCTTAAGGGTAATTGGGGATCAGCCCCAGCATTTT

j_call: TRBJ1-3
d_call: TRBD1
clone_size: NA
v_call: TRBV9
cdr3_aa: CASSPGVGQGGGNTIYF
cdr3_nt: TGTGCCAGCAGCCCTGGTGTCGGACAGGGTGGAGGAAACACCATATATTTT

j_call: TRBJ2-5
d_call: NA
clone_size: NA
v_call: TRBV7-9
cdr3_aa: CASSLPPGPPGTQYF
cdr3_nt: TGTGCCAGCAGCTTACCCCCGGGACCACCGGGGACCCAGTACTTC

j_call: TRBJ2-5
d_call: TRBD1
clone_size: NA
v_call: TRBV5-1
cdr3_aa: CASSLGDRGQETQYF
cdr3_nt: TGCGCCAGCAGCTTGGGGGACAGGGGACAAGAGACCCAGTACTTC

j_call: TRBJ1-1
d_call: NA
clone_size: NA
v_call: TRBV29-1
cdr3_aa: CSVDQGRGAFF
cdr3_nt: TGCAGCGTTGACCAGGGGAGGGGAGCTTTCTTT

j_call: TRBJ1-3
d_call: NA
clone_size: NA
v_call: TRBV19
cdr3_aa: CASQYGVGGGNTIYF
cdr3_nt: TGTGCCAGTCAGTATGGAGTCGGCGGGGGAAACACCATATATTTT

j_call: TRBJ2-3
d_call: TRBD2
clone_size: NA
v_call: TRBV5-1
cdr3_aa: CASSLGASGTSDTQYF
cdr3_nt: TGCGCCAGCAGCTTGGGGGCTAGCGGGACCTCAGATACGCAGTATTTT

j_call: TRBJ1-2
d_call: TRBD1
clone_size: NA
v_call: TRBV28
cdr3_aa: CASSLVDRGYGYTF
cdr3_nt: TGTGCCAGCAGTTTAGTGGACAGGGGCTATGGCTACACCTTC

j_call: TRBJ2-1
d_call: NA
clone_size: NA
v_call: TRBV29-1
cdr3_aa: CSVPRSLSSYNEQFF
cdr3_nt: TGCAGCGTCCCGAGGAGTTTGAGCTCCTACAATGAGCAGTTCTTC

j_call: TRBJ1-1
d_call: NA
clone_size: NA
v_call: TRBV14
cdr3_aa: CASFNGIVNTEAFF
cdr3_nt: TGTGCCAGTTTTAACGGGATCGTGAACACTGAAGCTTTCTTT

j_call: TRBJ1-6
d_call: TRBD1
clone_size: NA
v_call: TRBV5-5
cdr3_aa: CASRSGAGTANNSPLHF
cdr3_nt: TGTGCCAGCAGGTCAGGAGCCGGGACAGCAAATAATTCACCCCTCCACTTT

j_call: TRBJ2-7
d_call: NA
clone_size: NA
v_call: TRBV2
cdr3_aa: CASSVSVATYEQYF
cdr3_nt: TGTGCCAGCAGTGTCTCGGTTGCGACCTACGAGCAGTACTTC

j_call: TRBJ2-5
d_call: TRBD1
clone_size: once
v_call: TRBV5-4
cdr3_aa: CASSLGPGTGQETQYF
cdr3_nt: TGTGCCAGCAGCTTGGGACCCGGGACAGGTCAAGAGACCCAGTACTTC

j_call: TRBJ2-5
d_call: TRBD2
clone_size: NA
v_call: TRBV3-1/TRBV3-2
cdr3_aa: CASSNRLAGETQYF
cdr3_nt: TGTGCCAGCAGCAATCGACTAGCGGGAGAAACCCAGTACTTC

j_call: TRBJ1-6
d_call: NA
clone_size: NA
v_call: TRBV7-2
cdr3_aa: CASSSRNRGGSYNSPLHF
cdr3_nt: TGTGCCAGCAGCTCTAGAAACAGAGGGGGCTCCTATAATTCACCCCTCCACTTT

j_call: TRBJ2-5
d_call: NA
clone_size: NA
v_call: TRBV5-4
cdr3_aa: CASSLERRQETQYF
cdr3_nt: TGTGCCAGCAGCTTGGAACGTCGCCAAGAGACCCAGTACTTC

j_call: TRBJ1-5
d_call: NA
clone_size: NA
v_call: TRBV11-1
cdr3_aa: CASSLGRGVNQPQHF
cdr3_nt: TGTGCCAGCAGCCTTGGACGGGGCGTCAATCAGCCCCAGCATTTT

j_call: TRBJ2-5
d_call: TRBD1
clone_size: NA
v_call: TRBV5-8
cdr3_aa: CASSLGDRGGKTQYF
cdr3_nt: TGTGCCAGCAGCTTGGGGGACAGGGGAGGGAAGACCCAGTACTTC

j_call: TRBJ2-1
d_call: TRBD2
clone_size: NA
v_call: TRBV28
cdr3_aa: CASSLTSVARLNEQFF
cdr3_nt: TGTGCCAGCAGTTTAACTAGCGTGGCCCGATTGAATGAGCAGTTCTTC

j_call: TRBJ1-5
d_call: NA
clone_size: NA
v_call: TRBV2
cdr3_aa: CASRQGREMNQPQHF
cdr3_nt: TGTGCCAGCAGACAGGGTAGAGAGATGAACCAGCCCCAGCATTTT

j_call: TRBJ2-3
d_call: NA
clone_size: NA
v_call: TRBV4-2
cdr3_aa: CASSQDVVSTDTQYF
cdr3_nt: TGTGCCAGCAGCCAAGATGTAGTCAGCACAGATACGCAGTATTTT

j_call: TRBJ2-6
d_call: NA
clone_size: NA
v_call: TRBV5-1
cdr3_aa: CASSNGGANVLTF
cdr3_nt: TGCGCCAGCAGCAATGGTGGGGCCAACGTCCTGACTTTC

j_call: TRBJ2-1
d_call: NA
clone_size: NA
v_call: TRBV5-1
cdr3_aa: CASSLGGAQNNEQFF
cdr3_nt: TGCGCCAGCAGCTTGGGCGGAGCCCAAAACAATGAGCAGTTCTTC

j_call: TRBJ2-1
d_call: NA
clone_size: NA
v_call: TRBV5-1
cdr3_aa: CASSVGTYNEQFF
cdr3_nt: TGCGCCAGCAGCGTAGGGACCTACAATGAGCAGTTCTTC

j_call: TRBJ1-6
d_call: NA
clone_size: NA
v_call: TRBV27
cdr3_aa: CASSDRTNSPLHF
cdr3_nt: TGTGCCAGCAGCGACAGGACTAATTCACCCCTCCACTTT

j_call: TRBJ2-1
d_call: NA
clone_size: NA
v_call: TRBV27
cdr3_aa: CASSRGGHEQFF
cdr3_nt: TGTGCCAGCAGTAGGGGAGGTCATGAGCAGTTCTTC

j_call: TRBJ1-1
d_call: NA
clone_size: NA
v_call: TRBV18
cdr3_aa: CASSPIIKRRPEAFF
cdr3_nt: TGTGCCAGCTCACCCATCATTAAGAGGAGGCCTGAAGCTTTCTTT

j_call: TRBJ2-1
d_call: TRBD1
clone_size: NA
v_call: TRBV11-2
cdr3_aa: CASGTGGVVASPFF
cdr3_nt: TGTGCCAGCGGTACAGGGGGCGTTGTGGCGAGTCCGTTCTTC

j_call: TRBJ1-5
d_call: TRBD1
clone_size: NA
v_call: TRBV28
cdr3_aa: CASSFNYGQVINQPQHF
cdr3_nt: TGTGCCAGCAGTTTTAATTATGGACAGGTAATTAATCAGCCCCAGCATTTT

j_call: TRBJ2-5
d_call: NA
clone_size: NA
v_call: TRBV7-8
cdr3_aa: CASSSLSVLETQYF
cdr3_nt: TGTGCCAGCAGCTCCCTAAGTGTATTAGAGACCCAGTACTTC

j_call: TRBJ2-7
d_call: NA
clone_size: once
v_call: TRBV15
cdr3_aa: CATSRDPGEQYF
cdr3_nt: TGTGCCACCAGCAGAGATCCGGGTGAGCAGTACTTC

j_call: TRBJ1-5
d_call: NA
clone_size: NA
v_call: TRBV4-3
cdr3_aa: CASSQDRDARNQPQHF
cdr3_nt: TGCGCCAGCAGCCAAGACCGGGACGCACGCAATCAGCCCCAGCATTTT

j_call: TRBJ2-1
d_call: TRBD1
clone_size: NA
v_call: TRBV28
cdr3_aa: CASRGQESYNEQFF
cdr3_nt: TGTGCCAGCAGGGGACAGGAATCATACAATGAGCAGTTCTTC

j_call: TRBJ2-5
d_call: NA
clone_size: NA
v_call: TRBV7-9
cdr3_aa: CASSLRRETQYF
cdr3_nt: TGTGCCAGCAGCTTAAGAAGGGAGACCCAGTACTTC

j_call: TRBJ1-4
d_call: TRBD1
clone_size: few
v_call: TRBV11-3
cdr3_aa: CASSLPGQDKEKLFF
cdr3_nt: TGTGCCAGCAGCTTACCGGGACAGGACAAAGAAAAACTGTTTTTT

j_call: TRBJ1-5
d_call: TRBD1
clone_size: NA
v_call: TRBV19
cdr3_aa: CASSWTGRLTSSNQPQHF
cdr3_nt: TGTGCCAGTAGCTGGACAGGGCGACTTACCAGTAGCAATCAGCCCCAGCATTTT